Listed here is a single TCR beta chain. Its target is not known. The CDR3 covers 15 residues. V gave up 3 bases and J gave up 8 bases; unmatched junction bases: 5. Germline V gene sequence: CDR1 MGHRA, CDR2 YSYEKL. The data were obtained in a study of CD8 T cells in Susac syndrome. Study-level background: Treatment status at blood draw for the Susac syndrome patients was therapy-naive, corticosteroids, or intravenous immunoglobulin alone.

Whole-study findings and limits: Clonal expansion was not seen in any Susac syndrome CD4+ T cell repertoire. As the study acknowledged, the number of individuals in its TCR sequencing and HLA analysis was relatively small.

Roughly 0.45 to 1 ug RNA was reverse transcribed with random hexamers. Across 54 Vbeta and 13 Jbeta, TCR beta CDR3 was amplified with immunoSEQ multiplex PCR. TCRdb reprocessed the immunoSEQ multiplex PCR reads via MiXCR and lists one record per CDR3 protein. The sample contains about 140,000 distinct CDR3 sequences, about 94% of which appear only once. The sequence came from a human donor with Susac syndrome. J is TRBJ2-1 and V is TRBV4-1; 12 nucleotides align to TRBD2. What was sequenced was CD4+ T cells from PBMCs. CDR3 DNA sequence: TGCGCCAGCAGCCATGGGACTAGCGGGTGGTATGAGCAGTTCTTC. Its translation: CASSHGTSGWYEQFF.